A single sample gave rise to the 8 T cell receptor beta chains below, sequenced in a study of T cells after yellow fever vaccination. One entry per CDR3 protein results from TCRdb running MiXCR on the 5' RACE reads. Here the sample spans 450,000 to 600,000 distinct CDR3 sequences, around an eighth being singletons. The sequenced sample was PBMCs, obtained on the day of the yellow fever booster vaccination. These receptors came from a man aged 25 to 40 who received the YFV17D yellow fever vaccine.

This clonotype was counted ten times or more. The chain carries TRBV5-1 and TRBJ2-3; a weak D match, TRBD2 (5 bases). Per the germline V gene, CDR1 is SGHRS and CDR2 is YFSETQ. V was shortened by 7 bases and J by 0 bases, with 21 bases between the two germline ends. This CDR3 is built from 17 residues. CDR3 in amino acids: CASGTPGSAESTDTQYF. The DNA of the CDR3 is TGCGCCAGCGGAACACCGGGGTCAGCGGAAAGCACAGATACGCAGTATTTT. The full variable domain, completed using reference TRBV5-1 and TRBJ2-3, is KAGVTQTPRYLIKTRGQQVTLSCSPISGHRSVSWYQQTPGQGLQFLFEYFSETQRNKGNFPGRFSGRQFSNSRSEMNVSTLELGDSALYLCASGTPGSAESTDTQYFGPGTRLTVL.

The V gene is TRBV10-3, the J gene TRBJ1-3; D may be TRBD1 (5 bases). Per the germline V gene, CDR1 is ENHRY and CDR2 is SYGVKD. Trimming left V 2 bases short and J 2 bases short, with 10 bases between. The CDR3 has 15 residues. The CDR3 here is CAISEGRGTGNTIYF. The CDR3, as DNA: TGTGCCATCAGTGAGGGACGGGGGACTGGAAACACCATATATTTT.

This clonotype was picked up many times. The rearrangement joins TRBV6-2 or TRBV6-3 to TRBJ2-1, with 7 positions matching TRBD2. There are 16 residues in the CDR3. Unmatched junction bases numbered 2, after V lost 0 bases and J lost 0 bases. Germline assignment: CDR1 MNHEY and CDR2 SVGEGT. Written as DNA, the CDR3 is TGTGCCAGCAGTTACTCAGCGGGGAGCTCCTACAATGAGCAGTTCTTC. Encoded protein: CASSYSAGSSYNEQFF.

This clonotype was detected only a few times. The chain links TRBV7-9 to TRBJ2-7; 7 bases line up with TRBD2. The CDR3 is 15 residues long. The V gene end was trimmed by 6 bases and the J gene end by 5 bases; junction bases not matched to a gene: 13. CDR1 is SEHNR, CDR2 FQNEAQ, per germline (reference sequence). CDR3 bases: TGTGCCAGCAGTCACCGGACGGGAGGAGGCAACGAGCAGTACTTC. Translated: CASSHRTGGGNEQYF.

This clonotype was counted a few times. V is TRBV12-3 or TRBV12-4 and J is TRBJ2-3, with D possibly TRBD2 on 5 matching bases. This CDR3 is built from 12 residues. V was pared by 3 bases and J by 9 bases, with 10 bases between. The CDR3 spells CASSLDSGTQYF. The CDR3 coding sequence is TGTGCCAGCAGTTTGGACTCGGGGACGCAGTATTTT.

This clonotype showed up just a few times. This sequence joins TRBV20-1 and TRBJ2-3, with TRBD2 as a possible D gene (6 bases). Deletions cut 5 bases from V and 5 bases from J, with 17 bases between. Germline values: CDR1 DFQATT, CDR2 SNEGSKA (reference sequence). The CDR3 is 14 amino acids. CDR3 DNA: TGCAGTGCTTCTCCCAGACCCGGGGGAGATACGCAGTATTTT. Amino acids: CSASPRPGGDTQYF.

CDR3 protein: CASSLTGLEGSPGANVLTF. Here the CDR3 DNA reads TGTGCCAGCAGCTTAACGGGCCTAGAGGGGTCTCCTGGGGCCAACGTCCTGACTTTC. The V and J genes are TRBV7-3 and TRBJ2-6; D may match TRBD1 or TRBD2 (5 bases each). Germline lookup yields CDR1 SGHTA and CDR2 FQGTGA. V was shortened by 0 bases and J by 2 bases, with 17 bases between the two germline ends. CDR3 size: 19 residues.

This clonotype was counted between two and nine times. The chain has TRBV20-1 and TRBJ1-5; 9 nucleotides line up with TRBD1. Germline CDR1 and CDR2: DFQATT and SNEGSKA (reference sequence). V was clipped by 5 bases and J by 6 bases; unmatched bases: 8. The CDR3 is 14 amino acids. CDR3 residues: CSAANWDRVQPQHF. CDR3 bases: TGCAGTGCTGCAAACTGGGACAGGGTTCAGCCCCAGCATTTT.